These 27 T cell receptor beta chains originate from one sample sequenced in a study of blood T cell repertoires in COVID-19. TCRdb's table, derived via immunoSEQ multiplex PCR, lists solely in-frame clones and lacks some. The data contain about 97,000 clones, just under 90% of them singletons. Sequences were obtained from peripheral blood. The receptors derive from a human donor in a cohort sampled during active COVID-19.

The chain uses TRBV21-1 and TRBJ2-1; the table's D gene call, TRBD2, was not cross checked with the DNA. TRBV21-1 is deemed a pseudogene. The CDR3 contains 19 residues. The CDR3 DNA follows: TGTGCCAGCAGCAATCCCATCGGTTGGCGGGGGCGTTCCTACAATGAGCAGTTCTTC. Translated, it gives CASSNPIGWRGRSYNEQFF.

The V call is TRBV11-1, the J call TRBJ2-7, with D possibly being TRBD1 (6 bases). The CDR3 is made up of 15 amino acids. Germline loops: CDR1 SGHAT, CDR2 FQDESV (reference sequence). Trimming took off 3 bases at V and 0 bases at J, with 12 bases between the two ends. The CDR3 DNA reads TGTGCCAGCAGCTTTGAACAGGGCGCCTCCTACGAGCAGTACTTC. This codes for CASSFEQGASYEQYF. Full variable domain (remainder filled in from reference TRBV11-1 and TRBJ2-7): EAEVAQSPRYKITEKSQAVAFWCDPISGHATLYWYRQILGQGPELLVQFQDESVVDDSQLPKDRFSAERLKGVDSTLKIQPAELGDSAMYLCASSFEQGASYEQYFGPGTRLTVT.

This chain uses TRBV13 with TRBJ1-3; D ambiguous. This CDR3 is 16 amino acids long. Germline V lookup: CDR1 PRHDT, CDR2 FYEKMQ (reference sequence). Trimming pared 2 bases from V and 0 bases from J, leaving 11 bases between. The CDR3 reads CASSLNPPGSGNTIYF. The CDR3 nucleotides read TGTGCCAGCAGCTTAAACCCTCCGGGCTCTGGAAACACCATATATTTT.

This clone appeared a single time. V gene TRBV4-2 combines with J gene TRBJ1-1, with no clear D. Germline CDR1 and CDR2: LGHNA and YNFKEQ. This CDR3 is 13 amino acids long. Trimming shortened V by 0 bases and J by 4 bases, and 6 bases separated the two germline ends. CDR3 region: CASSQEVSTEAFF. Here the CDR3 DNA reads TGTGCCAGCAGCCAAGAGGTGAGCACTGAAGCTTTCTTT.

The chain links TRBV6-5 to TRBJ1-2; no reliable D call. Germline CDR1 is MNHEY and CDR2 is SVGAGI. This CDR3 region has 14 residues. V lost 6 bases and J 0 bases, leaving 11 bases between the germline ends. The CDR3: CASRRRSSNYGYTF. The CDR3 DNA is TGTGCCAGCAGAAGGAGGTCCTCTAACTATGGCTACACCTTC.

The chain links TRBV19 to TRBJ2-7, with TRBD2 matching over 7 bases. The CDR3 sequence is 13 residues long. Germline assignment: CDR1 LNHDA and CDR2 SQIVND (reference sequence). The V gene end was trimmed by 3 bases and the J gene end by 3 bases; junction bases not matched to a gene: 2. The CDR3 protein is CASSIQRDYEQYF. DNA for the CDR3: TGTGCCAGTAGTATTCAGCGGGACTACGAGCAGTACTTC.

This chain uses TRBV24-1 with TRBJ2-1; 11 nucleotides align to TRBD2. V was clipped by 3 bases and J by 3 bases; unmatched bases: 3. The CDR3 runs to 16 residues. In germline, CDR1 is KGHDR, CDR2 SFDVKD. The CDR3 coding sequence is TGTGCCACCAGTGATGTCGGGACTAGCGGCTACAATGAGCAGTTCTTC. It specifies CATSDVGTSGYNEQFF.

The CDR3 is CASSFGTGDEQFF. Written as DNA, the CDR3 is TGTGCCAGCAGCTTCGGGACAGGCGATGAGCAGTTCTTC. J is TRBJ2-1 and V is TRBV11-1, with 8 positions matching TRBD1. This CDR3 has 13 residues. Germline V gives CDR1 SGHAT, CDR2 FQDESV (reference sequence). J gave up 8 bases and V 3 bases, and 3 bases lay outside the gene matches.

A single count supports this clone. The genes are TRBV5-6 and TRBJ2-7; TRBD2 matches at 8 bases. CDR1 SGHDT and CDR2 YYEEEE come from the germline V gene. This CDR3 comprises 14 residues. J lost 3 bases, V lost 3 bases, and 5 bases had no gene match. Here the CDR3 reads CASSSGGPSYEQYF. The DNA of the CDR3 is TGTGCCAGCAGCTCGGGGGGGCCGAGCTACGAGCAGTACTTC. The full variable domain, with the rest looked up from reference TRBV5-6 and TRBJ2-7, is DAGVTQSPTHLIKTRGQQVTLRCSPKSGHDTVSWYQQALGQGPQFIFQYYEEEERQRGNFPDRFSGHQFPNYSSELNVNALLLGDSALYLCASSSGGPSYEQYFGPGTRLTVT.

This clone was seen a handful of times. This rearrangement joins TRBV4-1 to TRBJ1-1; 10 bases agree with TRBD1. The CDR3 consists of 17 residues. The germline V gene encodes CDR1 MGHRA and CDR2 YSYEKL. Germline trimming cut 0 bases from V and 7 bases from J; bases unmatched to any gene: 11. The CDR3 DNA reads TGCGCCAGCAGCCAAGATGGGACAGGGGAGCGGGTAGTTGAAGCTTTCTTT. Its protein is CASSQDGTGERVVEAFF.

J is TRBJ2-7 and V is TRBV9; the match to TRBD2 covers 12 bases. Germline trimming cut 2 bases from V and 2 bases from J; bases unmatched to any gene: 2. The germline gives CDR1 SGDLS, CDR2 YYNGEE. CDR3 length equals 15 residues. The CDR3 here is CASSVASGRAYEQYF. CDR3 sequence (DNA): TGTGCCAGCAGCGTGGCTAGCGGGAGGGCCTACGAGCAGTACTTC.

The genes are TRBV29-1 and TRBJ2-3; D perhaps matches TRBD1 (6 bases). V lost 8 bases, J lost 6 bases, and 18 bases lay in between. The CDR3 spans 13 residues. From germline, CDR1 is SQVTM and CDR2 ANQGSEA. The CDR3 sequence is CSYEGHSIDTQYF. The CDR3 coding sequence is TGCAGCTACGAGGGACACTCCATCGATACGCAGTATTTT.

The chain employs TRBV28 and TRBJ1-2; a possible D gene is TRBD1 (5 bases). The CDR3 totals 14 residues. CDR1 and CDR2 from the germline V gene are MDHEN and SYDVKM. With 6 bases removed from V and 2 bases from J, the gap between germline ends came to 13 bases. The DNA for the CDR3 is TGTGCCAGCAGCCAGGGCGCAGCGAACTATGGCTACACCTTC. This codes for CASSQGAANYGYTF.

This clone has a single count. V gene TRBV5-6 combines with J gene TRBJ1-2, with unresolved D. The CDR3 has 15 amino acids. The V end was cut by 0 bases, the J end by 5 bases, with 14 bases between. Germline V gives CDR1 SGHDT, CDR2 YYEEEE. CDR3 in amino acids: CASSLDQDWNYGYTF. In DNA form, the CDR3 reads TGTGCCAGCAGCTTGGATCAGGACTGGAATTATGGCTACACCTTC.

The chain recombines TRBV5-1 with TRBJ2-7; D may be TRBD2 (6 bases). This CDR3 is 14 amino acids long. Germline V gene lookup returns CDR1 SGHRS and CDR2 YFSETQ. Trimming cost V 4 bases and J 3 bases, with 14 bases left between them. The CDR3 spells CASSGGDGRYEQYF. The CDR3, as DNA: TGCGCCAGCAGCGGAGGGGACGGCCGCTACGAGCAGTACTTC.

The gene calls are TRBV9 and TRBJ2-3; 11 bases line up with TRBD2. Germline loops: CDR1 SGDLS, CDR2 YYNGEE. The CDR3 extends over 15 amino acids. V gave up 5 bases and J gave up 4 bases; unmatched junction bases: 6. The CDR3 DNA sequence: TGTGCCAGCAGTGCACTAGCGGGGGCGTCAGATACGCAGTATTTT. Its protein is CASSALAGASDTQYF.

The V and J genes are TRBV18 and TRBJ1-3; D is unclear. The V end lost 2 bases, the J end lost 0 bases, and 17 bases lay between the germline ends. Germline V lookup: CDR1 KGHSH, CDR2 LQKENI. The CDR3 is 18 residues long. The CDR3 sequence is CASSPAGFVLSSGNTIYF. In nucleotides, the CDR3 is TGTGCCAGCTCACCAGCGGGGTTCGTCCTCTCCTCTGGAAACACCATATATTTT.

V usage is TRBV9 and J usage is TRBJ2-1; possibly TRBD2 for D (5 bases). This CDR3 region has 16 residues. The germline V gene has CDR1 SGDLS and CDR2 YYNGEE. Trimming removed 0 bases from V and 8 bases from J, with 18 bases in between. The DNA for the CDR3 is TGTGCCAGCAGCGTAGCTCTGAGGGCCTCTCAGGATGAGCAGTTCTTC. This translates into CASSVALRASQDEQFF.

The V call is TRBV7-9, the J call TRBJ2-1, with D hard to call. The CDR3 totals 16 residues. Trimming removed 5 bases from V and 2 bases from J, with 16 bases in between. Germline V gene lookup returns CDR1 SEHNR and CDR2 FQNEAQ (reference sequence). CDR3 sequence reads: CASSPVERLTYNEQFF. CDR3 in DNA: TGTGCCAGCAGCCCTGTCGAGAGACTGACCTACAATGAGCAGTTCTTC.

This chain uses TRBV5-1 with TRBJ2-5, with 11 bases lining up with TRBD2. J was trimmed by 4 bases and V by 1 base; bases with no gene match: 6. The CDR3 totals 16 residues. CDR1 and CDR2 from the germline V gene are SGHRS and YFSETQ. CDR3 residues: CASSLRVAGGRETQYF. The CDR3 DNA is TGCGCCAGCAGCTTGAGGGTAGCGGGAGGGAGAGAGACCCAGTACTTC.

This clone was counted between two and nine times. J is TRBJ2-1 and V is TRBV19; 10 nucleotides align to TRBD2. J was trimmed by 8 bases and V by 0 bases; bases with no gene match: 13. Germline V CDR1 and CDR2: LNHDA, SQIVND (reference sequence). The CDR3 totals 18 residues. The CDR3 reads CASSIDTPGLAFRDEQFF. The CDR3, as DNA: TGTGCCAGTAGTATAGATACCCCGGGACTAGCGTTTAGGGATGAGCAGTTCTTC.

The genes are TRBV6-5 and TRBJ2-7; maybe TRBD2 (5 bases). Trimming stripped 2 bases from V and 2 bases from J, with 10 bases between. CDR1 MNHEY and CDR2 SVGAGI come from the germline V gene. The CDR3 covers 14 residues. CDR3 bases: TGTGCCAGCAGTTACGGGGTCGGGGCCTACGAGCAGTACTTC. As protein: CASSYGVGAYEQYF.

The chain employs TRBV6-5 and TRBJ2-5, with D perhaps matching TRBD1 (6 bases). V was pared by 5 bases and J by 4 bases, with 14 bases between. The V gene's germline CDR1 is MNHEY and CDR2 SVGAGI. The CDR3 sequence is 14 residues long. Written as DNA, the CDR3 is TGTGCCAGCAGTAGTACAGGGTGGATAGAGACCCAGTACTTC. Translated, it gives CASSSTGWIETQYF.

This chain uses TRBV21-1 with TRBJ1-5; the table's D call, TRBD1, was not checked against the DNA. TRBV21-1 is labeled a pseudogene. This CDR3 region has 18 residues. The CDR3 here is CASSLPTGERGSNQPQHF. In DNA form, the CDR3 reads TGTGCCAGCAGCCTACCAACAGGGGAGAGGGGTAGCAATCAGCCCCAGCATTTT.

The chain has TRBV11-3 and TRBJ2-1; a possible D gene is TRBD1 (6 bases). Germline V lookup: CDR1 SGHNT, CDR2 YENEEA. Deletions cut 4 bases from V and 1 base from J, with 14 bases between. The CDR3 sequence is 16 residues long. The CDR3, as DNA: TGTGCCAGCAGCTCAACGCACAGGGATTCCTACAATGAGCAGTTCTTC. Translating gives CASSSTHRDSYNEQFF.

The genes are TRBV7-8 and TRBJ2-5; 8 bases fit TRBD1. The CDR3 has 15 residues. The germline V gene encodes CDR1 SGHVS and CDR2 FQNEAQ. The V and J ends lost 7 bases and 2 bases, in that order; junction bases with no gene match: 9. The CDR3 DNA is TGTGCCAGCAAGATGGGACAGGCCTATCAAGAGACCCAGTACTTC. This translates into CASKMGQAYQETQYF. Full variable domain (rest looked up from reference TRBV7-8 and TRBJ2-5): GAGVSQSPRYKVAKRGQDVALRCDPISGHVSLFWYQQALGQGPEFLTYFQNEAQLDKSGLPSDRFFAERPEGSVSTLKIQRTQQEDSAVYLCASKMGQAYQETQYFGPGTRLLVL.

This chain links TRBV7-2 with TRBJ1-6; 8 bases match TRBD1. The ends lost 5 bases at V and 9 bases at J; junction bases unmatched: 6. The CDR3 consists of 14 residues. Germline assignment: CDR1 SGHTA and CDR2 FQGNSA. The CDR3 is CASSKTGAGSPLHF. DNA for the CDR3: TGTGCCAGCAGCAAGACAGGGGCAGGTTCACCCCTCCACTTT.